This TCR beta chain was observed in a study of blood T cell repertoires in COVID-19. Study information: Acute-phase and convalescent COVID-19 samples originated in the United States, Italy and Spain. Sample material is recorded as cDNA or gDNA derived from T cells, B-cell-depleted T cells, or PBMCs.

CDR1 and CDR2 from the germline V gene are GTSNPN and SVGIG (reference sequence). This CDR3 has 14 amino acids. The V gene lost 3 bases and the J gene lost 5 bases, with 13 bases spanning the gap. Authors' analysis steps: Nucleated cell counts were estimated from reference gene primer amplification. Assay used: immunoSEQ multiplex PCR; TCRdb lists only in-frame clones, some missing. V, J and clone size are those of that table, while D and trimming were read from the DNA. The sample lists tens of thousands of clones; around nine tenths were seen once. Source material: peripheral blood. This TCR came from a woman older than 75 with acute or convalescent COVID-19. The chain has TRBV30 and TRBJ2-2; the D is unclear. CDR3 DNA: TGTGCCTGGAGGCTAAGTCGGTGGACCGGGGAGCTGTTTTTT. Protein: CAWRLSRWTGELFF.